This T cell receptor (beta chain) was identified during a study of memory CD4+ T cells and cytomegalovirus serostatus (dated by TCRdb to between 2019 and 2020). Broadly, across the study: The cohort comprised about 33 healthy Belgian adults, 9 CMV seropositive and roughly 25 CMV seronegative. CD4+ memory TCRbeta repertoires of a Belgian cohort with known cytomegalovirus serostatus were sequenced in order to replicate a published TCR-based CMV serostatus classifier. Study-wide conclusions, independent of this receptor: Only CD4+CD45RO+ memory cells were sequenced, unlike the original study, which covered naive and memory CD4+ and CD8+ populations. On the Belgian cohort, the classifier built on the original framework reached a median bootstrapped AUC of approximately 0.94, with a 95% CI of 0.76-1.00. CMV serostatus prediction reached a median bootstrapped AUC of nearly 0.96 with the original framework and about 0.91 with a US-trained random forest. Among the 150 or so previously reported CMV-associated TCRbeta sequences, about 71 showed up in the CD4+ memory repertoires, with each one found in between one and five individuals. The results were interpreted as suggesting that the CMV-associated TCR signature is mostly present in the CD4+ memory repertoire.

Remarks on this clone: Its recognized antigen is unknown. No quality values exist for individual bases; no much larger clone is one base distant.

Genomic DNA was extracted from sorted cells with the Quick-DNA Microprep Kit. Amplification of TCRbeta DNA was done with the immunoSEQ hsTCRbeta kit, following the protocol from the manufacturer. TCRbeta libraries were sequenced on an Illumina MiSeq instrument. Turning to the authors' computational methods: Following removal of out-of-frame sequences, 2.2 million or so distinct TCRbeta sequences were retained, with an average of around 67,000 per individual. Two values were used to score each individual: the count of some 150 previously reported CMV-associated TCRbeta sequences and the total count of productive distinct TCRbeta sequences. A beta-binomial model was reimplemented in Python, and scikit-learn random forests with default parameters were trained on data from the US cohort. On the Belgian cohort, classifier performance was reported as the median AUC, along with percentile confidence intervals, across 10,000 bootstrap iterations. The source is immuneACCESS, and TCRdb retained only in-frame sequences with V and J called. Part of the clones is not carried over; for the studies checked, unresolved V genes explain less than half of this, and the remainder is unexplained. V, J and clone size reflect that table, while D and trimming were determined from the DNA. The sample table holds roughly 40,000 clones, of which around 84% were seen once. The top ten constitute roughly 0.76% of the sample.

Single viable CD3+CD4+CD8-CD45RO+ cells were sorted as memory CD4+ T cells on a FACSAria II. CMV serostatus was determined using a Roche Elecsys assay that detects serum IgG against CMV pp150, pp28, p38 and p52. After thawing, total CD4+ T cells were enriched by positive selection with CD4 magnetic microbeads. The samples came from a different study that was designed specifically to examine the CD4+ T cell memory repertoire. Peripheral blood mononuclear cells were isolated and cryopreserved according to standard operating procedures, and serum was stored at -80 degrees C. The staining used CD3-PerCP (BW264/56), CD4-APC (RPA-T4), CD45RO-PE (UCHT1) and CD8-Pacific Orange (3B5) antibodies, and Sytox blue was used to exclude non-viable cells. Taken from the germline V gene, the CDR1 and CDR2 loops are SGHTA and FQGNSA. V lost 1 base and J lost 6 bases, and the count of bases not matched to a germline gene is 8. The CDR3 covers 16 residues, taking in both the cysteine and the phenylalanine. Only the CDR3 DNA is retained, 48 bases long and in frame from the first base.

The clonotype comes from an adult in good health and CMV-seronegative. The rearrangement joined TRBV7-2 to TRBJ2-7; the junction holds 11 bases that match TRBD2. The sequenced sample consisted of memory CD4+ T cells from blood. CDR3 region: CASSLGASGGPAEQYF. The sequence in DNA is TGTGCCAGCAGCTTAGGGGCTAGCGGGGGGCCGGCCGAGCAGTACTTC.